These 17 T cell receptor beta chains were all obtained from the same sample, sequenced in a study of blood T cells in healthy people across ages. Sample-barcoded 5' priming and a J-beta primer mix drove a second PCR of 7 to 11 cycles. TCRdb redid the calling of the 5' RACE reads with MiXCR, one entry per CDR3 protein. The sample consists of 750,000 or so distinct CDR3 sequences, approximately 25% of them appearing once. In addition, the sample was reused for a study of T cells of mothers and their children.

The sample was blood. The receptors were gathered from a boy aged 5-17 years in good health.

This clonotype was recorded a few times. The chain carries TRBV29-1 and TRBJ1-1, with a weak D call TRBD1 (6 bases). The CDR3 runs 15 residues. The V end was cut by 1 base, the J end by 1 base, with 13 bases between. Looked up from germline, CDR1 is SQVTM and CDR2 is ANQGSEA. CDR3 coding DNA: TGCAGCGTTGAAGGCAATCCGGGACAGAACACTGAAGCTTTCTTT. The encoded protein is CSVEGNPGQNTEAFF.

The chain combines TRBV7-3 with TRBJ2-7; D assignment may be TRBD1 or TRBD2 (6 bases each). V was pared by 4 bases and J by 6 bases, with 10 bases between. This CDR3 contains 12 residues. Germline loops: CDR1 SGHTA, CDR2 FQGTGA. The CDR3: CASSYEGGEQYF. CDR3 coding DNA: TGTGCCAGCAGCTATGAGGGGGGCGAGCAGTACTTC.

The chain has TRBV27 and TRBJ2-3, with a tentative D call TRBD2 (5 bases). The V gene's germline CDR1 is MNHEY and CDR2 SMNVEV (reference sequence). This CDR3 contains 16 residues. Trimming removed 3 bases at V and 7 bases at J, with 20 bases between. The CDR3 nucleotides read TGTGCCAGCAGTTTCGTACTTAGCGAGAGGCCGAATACGCAGTATTTT. Encoded protein: CASSFVLSERPNTQYF.

This clonotype came up a few times. The chain combines TRBV9 with TRBJ1-2; 8 positions match TRBD1. Losses at the gene ends were 5 bases for V and 4 bases for J; bases not matched to a gene: 13. The CDR3 extends over 16 amino acids. From germline, CDR1 is SGDLS and CDR2 YYNGEE. CDR3 region: CASSAPRQGSSYGYTF. CDR3 nucleotide sequence: TGTGCCAGCAGTGCCCCTAGACAGGGGAGTAGCTATGGCTACACCTTC.

This chain's CDR3 is CAISERSGVEQYF. The CDR3 DNA follows: TGTGCCATCAGTGAGCGTTCGGGGGTCGAGCAGTACTTC. The genes are TRBV10-3 and TRBJ2-5; maybe TRBD2 (6 bases). Judging by the DNA end, TRBJ2-7 fits better; the J call may be wrong. This CDR3 is 13 amino acids long. The V gene's germline CDR1 is ENHRY and CDR2 SYGVKD.

A note on this clonotype: Lacking the conserved final phenylalanine or tryptophan, this CDR3 likely reflects a read error. The chain joins TRBV27 to TRBJ1-2; 9 nucleotides align to TRBD1. CDR1 and CDR2 from the germline V gene are MNHEY and SMNVEV (reference sequence). This CDR3 spans 15 amino acids. CDR3 residues: CAGSNGQGLYYGYTL. CDR3 nucleotide sequence: TGTGCCGGCAGTAATGGACAGGGGCTCTATTATGGCTACACCTTA.

This clonotype was observed a handful of times. The rearrangement uses TRBV29-1 and TRBJ2-6; 7 bases match TRBD1. J was trimmed by 0 bases and V by 4 bases; bases with no gene match: 6. Germline V gene data show CDR1 as SQVTM and CDR2 as ANQGSEA. This CDR3 comprises 16 residues. In DNA, the CDR3 is TGCAGCGTTGGGGCAGGGGGTACCTCTGGGGCCAACGTCCTGACTTTC. Amino acid sequence: CSVGAGGTSGANVLTF.

J is TRBJ2-1 and V is TRBV11-3; tentatively, D is TRBD2 (6 bases). Trimming cost V 5 bases and J 9 bases, with 17 bases left between them. CDR3 length: 14 amino acids. CDR1 and CDR2 from the germline V gene are SGHNT and YENEEA. CDR3 amino acids: CASSLERGSVEQFF. The CDR3 DNA reads TGTGCCAGCAGCCTCGAACGGGGGAGTGTTGAGCAGTTCTTC.

There are a few counts of this clonotype. This rearrangement joins TRBV5-1 to TRBJ2-5; 7 nucleotides agree with TRBD1. CDR1 and CDR2 (germline): SGHRS, YFSETQ. This CDR3 has 14 residues. Trimming cost V 4 bases and J 1 base; bases outside gene matches: 4. In DNA, the CDR3 is TGCGCCAGCAGCGTGAGACAGGGCCAAGAGACCCAGTACTTC. Its translation is CASSVRQGQETQYF.

This chain links TRBV7-2 with TRBJ2-4; 10 nucleotides match TRBD2. Germline-derived CDR1 and CDR2 are SGHTA and FQGNSA. The trim removed 0 bases at V and 6 bases at J, leaving 5 bases unmatched. This CDR3 is 16 amino acids long. The CDR3 coding sequence is TGTGCCAGCAGCTTAGCGGGGACTAGCGATTTAAACATTCAGTACTTC. It is translated as CASSLAGTSDLNIQYF.

V and J are TRBV7-9 and TRBJ1-4, with D maybe TRBD1 (5 bases). From germline, CDR1 is SEHNR and CDR2 FQNEAQ (reference sequence). V was shortened by 5 bases and J by 5 bases, with 9 bases between the two germline ends. The CDR3 covers 13 residues. CDR3 residues: CASSQGDNEKLFF. CDR3 in DNA: TGTGCCAGCAGCCAAGGGGACAATGAAAAACTGTTTTTT.

This clonotype was counted only a few times. V usage is TRBV10-3 and J usage is TRBJ2-7, with 15 positions matching TRBD2. The CDR3 length is 16 residues. V was clipped by 6 bases and J by 6 bases; unmatched bases: 9. Germline-derived CDR1 and CDR2 are ENHRY and SYGVKD. The CDR3 spells CAIRTGLAGGYLEQYF. The CDR3 coding sequence is TGTGCCATCAGGACAGGACTAGCGGGGGGGTACCTCGAGCAGTACTTC.

This clonotype was recorded a few times. The chain links TRBV7-8 to TRBJ2-5; D is unresolved. V gave up 3 bases and J gave up 3 bases, with 11 bases separating them. Germline lookup yields CDR1 SGHVS and CDR2 FQNEAQ. The CDR3 runs 14 residues. CDR3 DNA sequence: TGTGCCAGCAGCTTCGGGTTAGGGAAAGAGACCCAGTACTTC. As protein: CASSFGLGKETQYF. Combining the CDR3 with reference TRBV7-8 and TRBJ2-5 gives the whole variable domain GAGVSQSPRYKVAKRGQDVALRCDPISGHVSLFWYQQALGQGPEFLTYFQNEAQLDKSGLPSDRFFAERPEGSVSTLKIQRTQQEDSAVYLCASSFGLGKETQYFGPGTRLLVL.

The chain uses TRBV20-1 and TRBJ2-2; D gene unclear. V lost 5 bases, J lost 0 bases, and 10 bases lay in between. The CDR3 runs to 14 residues. Germline loops: CDR1 DFQATT, CDR2 SNEGSKA (reference sequence). The CDR3 sequence is CSAPSVSNTGELFF. In DNA, the CDR3 is TGCAGTGCTCCCTCGGTCTCGAACACCGGGGAGCTGTTTTTT.

This clonotype was seen more than once but under ten times. The V gene is TRBV11-2, the J gene TRBJ2-1; D not certain. The germline V gene has CDR1 SGHAT and CDR2 FQNNGV. The CDR3 sequence is 15 residues long. Trimming took off 5 bases at V and 1 base at J, with 12 bases between the two ends. The CDR3 spells CASSPSRWSYNEQFF. The CDR3 DNA reads as TGTGCCAGCAGCCCTTCCAGGTGGTCCTACAATGAGCAGTTCTTC.

The genes are TRBV28 and TRBJ2-1, with TRBD1 as a possible D gene (5 bases). The V gene lost 1 base and the J gene lost 4 bases, with 11 bases spanning the gap. Germline CDR1 is MDHEN and CDR2 is SYDVKM. This CDR3 is 15 amino acids long. DNA for the CDR3: TGTGCCAGCAGTTTATCCAGCCCAGGGTACAATGAGCAGTTCTTC. This gives the protein CASSLSSPGYNEQFF.

CDR3 DNA: TGCGCCAGCAGCACGGACAGCCATCAGCCCCAGCATTTT. Translation: CASSTDSHQPQHF. This chain joins TRBV5-1 and TRBJ1-5, with a possible D match to TRBD1 (6 bases). Germline lookup yields CDR1 SGHRS and CDR2 YFSETQ. CDR3 size: 13 residues. The V and J ends lost 4 bases and 5 bases respectively, with 10 bases between them.